These T cell receptor beta chains were read from a single sample in a study of T cells in Graves' hyperthyroidism and ophthalmopathy. TCRdb re-called the multiplex PCR reads through MiXCR, storing one row per CDR3 protein. The table has 690,000 or so distinct CDR3 sequences, 15% to 20% seen once. The material sequenced was blood. The receptors derive from a woman aged 45-65 years with Graves' hyperthyroidism that later progressed to Graves' ophthalmopathy. CDR3s include the opening cysteine and the closing phenylalanine or tryptophan. A D gene is named only where the DNA matches it firmly. Part of the rows lack a size; the others show once, few, many or a class for expanded clones.

j_call: TRBJ1-1; clone_size: many; d_call: -; v_call: TRBV30; cdr3_aa: CAWSPGGGNTEAFF; cdr3_nt: TGTGCCTGGAGCCCCGGGGGGGGGAACACTGAAGCTTTCTTT
j_call: TRBJ1-5; clone_size: -; d_call: TRBD1; v_call: TRBV2; cdr3_aa: CASSKDRGDSQPQHF; cdr3_nt: TGTGCCAGCAGTAAGGACAGGGGGGACAGTCAGCCCCAGCATTTT
j_call: TRBJ2-3; clone_size: many; d_call: -; v_call: TRBV18; cdr3_aa: CASSPRPRGGTDTQYF; cdr3_nt: TGTGCCAGCTCACCAAGGCCCCGCGGGGGCACAGATACGCAGTATTTT
j_call: TRBJ2-7; clone_size: many; d_call: TRBD1; v_call: TRBV20-1; cdr3_aa: CSARGQGAYEQYF; cdr3_nt: TGCAGTGCGAGAGGACAGGGGGCTTACGAGCAGTACTTC
j_call: TRBJ2-2; clone_size: many; d_call: -; v_call: TRBV11-1; cdr3_aa: CASSLPGLNTGELFF; cdr3_nt: TGTGCCAGCAGCTTACCGGGTCTAAACACCGGGGAGCTGTTTTTT
j_call: TRBJ1-1; clone_size: -; d_call: TRBD1; v_call: TRBV25-1; cdr3_aa: CASSELRTGGASTEAFF; cdr3_nt: TGTGCCAGCAGTGAATTGAGGACAGGGGGCGCGAGCACTGAAGCTTTCTTT
j_call: TRBJ1-6; clone_size: -; d_call: TRBD1; v_call: TRBV7-8; cdr3_aa: CASSSTGFYGNSPLHF; cdr3_nt: TGTGCCAGCAGCTCGACAGGGTTTTACGGAAATTCACCCCTCCACTTT
j_call: TRBJ1-3; clone_size: few; d_call: TRBD1; v_call: TRBV9; cdr3_aa: CASSVVGTGASGNTIYF; cdr3_nt: TGTGCCAGCAGCGTAGTGGGGACAGGTGCCTCTGGAAACACCATATATTTT
j_call: TRBJ1-5; clone_size: few; d_call: -; v_call: TRBV18; cdr3_aa: CASSAGVSSNQPQHF; cdr3_nt: TGTGCCAGCTCCGCCGGGGTCTCGAGCAATCAGCCCCAGCATTTT
j_call: TRBJ2-5; clone_size: few; d_call: -; v_call: TRBV20-1; cdr3_aa: CSVGREQETQYF; cdr3_nt: TGCAGTGTCGGCAGGGAGCAAGAGACCCAGTACTTC
j_call: TRBJ1-1; clone_size: -; d_call: TRBD1; v_call: TRBV14; cdr3_aa: CASSLSGTAITEAFF; cdr3_nt: TGTGCCAGCAGCCTTAGCGGGACAGCGATCACTGAAGCTTTCTTT
j_call: TRBJ2-1; clone_size: -; d_call: -; v_call: TRBV4-1; cdr3_aa: CASSQKAGEHNEQFF; cdr3_nt: TGCGCCAGCAGCCAGAAAGCGGGTGAGCACAATGAGCAGTTCTTC
j_call: TRBJ2-5; clone_size: -; d_call: TRBD2; v_call: TRBV20-1; cdr3_aa: CSARPAGVQETQYF; cdr3_nt: TGCAGTGCTAGGCCAGCGGGGGTGCAAGAGACCCAGTACTTC
j_call: TRBJ2-7; clone_size: -; d_call: -; v_call: TRBV4-1; cdr3_aa: CASSQVPPSGHGLTYEQYF; cdr3_nt: TGTGCCAGCAGCCAAGTCCCCCCCTCAGGACACGGACTGACCTACGAGCAGTACTTC
j_call: TRBJ2-1; clone_size: many; d_call: TRBD2; v_call: TRBV6-1; cdr3_aa: CASSDAGGPYNEQFF; cdr3_nt: TGTGCCAGCAGTGATGCGGGGGGGCCCTACAATGAGCAGTTCTTC
j_call: TRBJ2-5; clone_size: -; d_call: -; v_call: TRBV19; cdr3_aa: CASSIENGPAGETQYF; cdr3_nt: TGTGCCAGTAGTATAGAGAACGGGCCAGCAGGGGAGACCCAGTACTTC
j_call: TRBJ2-3; clone_size: few; d_call: TRBD2; v_call: TRBV12-5; cdr3_aa: CASGRSGGTDTQYF; cdr3_nt: TGTGCTAGTGGTCGGAGCGGGGGAACAGATACGCAGTATTTT
j_call: TRBJ2-7; clone_size: many; d_call: -; v_call: TRBV7-9; cdr3_aa: CASTFLGTEQYF; cdr3_nt: TGTGCCAGCACCTTCCTTGGAACCGAGCAGTACTTC
j_call: TRBJ2-7; clone_size: many; d_call: -; v_call: TRBV12-3/TRBV12-4; cdr3_aa: CASSFNPSYEQYF; cdr3_nt: TGTGCCAGCAGTTTCAACCCGAGCTACGAGCAGTACTTC
j_call: TRBJ2-1; clone_size: few; d_call: -; v_call: TRBV6-2/TRBV6-3; cdr3_aa: CASSYGLGGGATYNEQFF; cdr3_nt: TGTGCCAGCAGTTACGGGCTGGGAGGGGGGGCTACCTACAATGAGCAGTTCTTC
j_call: TRBJ2-5; clone_size: -; d_call: -; v_call: TRBV20-1; cdr3_aa: CSASNDQETQYF; cdr3_nt: TGCAGTGCTAGTAACGACCAAGAGACCCAGTACTTC